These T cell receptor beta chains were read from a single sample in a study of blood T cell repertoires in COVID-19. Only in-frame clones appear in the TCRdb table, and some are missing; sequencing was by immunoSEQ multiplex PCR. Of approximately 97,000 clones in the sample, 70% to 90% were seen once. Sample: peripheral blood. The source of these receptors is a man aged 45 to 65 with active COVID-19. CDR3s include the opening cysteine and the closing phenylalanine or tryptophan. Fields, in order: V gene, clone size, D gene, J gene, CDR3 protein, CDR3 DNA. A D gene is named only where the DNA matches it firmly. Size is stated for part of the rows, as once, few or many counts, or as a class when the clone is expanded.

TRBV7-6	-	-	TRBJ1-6	CASSQVNSPLHF	TGTGCCAGCAGCCAGGTCAATTCACCCCTCCACTTT
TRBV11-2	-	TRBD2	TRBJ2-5	CASSLVSGGETQYF	TGTGCCAGCAGCTTAGTTTCGGGGGGAGAGACCCAGTACTTC
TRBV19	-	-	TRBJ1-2	CASSIWLGQGHGYTF	TGTGCCAGTAGTATTTGGCTGGGGCAGGGGCATGGCTACACCTTC
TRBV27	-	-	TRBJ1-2	CASSFLTRRGGSGGYTF	TGTGCCAGCAGCTTCCTAACCCGGAGGGGGGGTTCTGGTGGCTACACCTTC
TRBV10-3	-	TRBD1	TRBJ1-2	CAISEGQGASYGYTF	TGTGCCATCAGTGAGGGACAGGGGGCTAGTTATGGCTACACCTTC
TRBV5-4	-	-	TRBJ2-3	CASGLATRGDTQYF	TGTGCCTCGGGGCTAGCGACCCGAGGTGATACGCAGTATTTT
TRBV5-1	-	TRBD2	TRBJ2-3	CASSPGGLTDTQYF	TGCGCCAGCAGCCCGGGGGGACTCACAGATACGCAGTATTTT
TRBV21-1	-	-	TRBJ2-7	CASSNERGTYEQYF	TGTGCCAGCAGCAACGAACGGGGGACCTACGAGCAGTACTTC
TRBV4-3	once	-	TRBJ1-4	CASSQAPRGNEKLFF	TGCGCCAGCAGCCAGGCCCCCAGGGGCAATGAAAAACTGTTTTTT
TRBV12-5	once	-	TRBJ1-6	CASASRADSSYNSPLHF	TGTGCTAGTGCCTCTAGAGCAGATAGCTCCTATAATTCACCCCTCCACTTT
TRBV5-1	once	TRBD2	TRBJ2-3	CASSSLSGVASTDTQYF	TGCGCCAGCAGCTCTCTCAGCGGGGTTGCTAGCACAGATACGCAGTATTTT
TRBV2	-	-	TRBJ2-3	CASNILDTQYF	TGTGCCAGCAACATATTGGATACGCAGTATTTT
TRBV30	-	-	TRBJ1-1	CAWATLNTEAFF	TGTGCCTGGGCTACCCTGAACACTGAAGCTTTCTTT
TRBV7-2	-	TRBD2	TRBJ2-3	CASSLGTTSQYTQYF	TGTGCCAGCAGCTTGGGGACTACCTCTCAATATACGCAGTATTTT
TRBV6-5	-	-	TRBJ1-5	CASRVSGDSNQPQHF	TGTGCCAGCAGGGTTTCAGGGGATAGCAATCAGCCCCAGCATTTT
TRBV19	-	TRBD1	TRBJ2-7	CASSRNRGDQQYF	TGTGCCAGTAGCCGAAACAGGGGAGATCAGCAGTACTTC
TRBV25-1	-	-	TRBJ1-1	CASSKGQNTEAFF	TGTGCCAGCAGTAAAGGACAGAACACTGAAGCTTTCTTT
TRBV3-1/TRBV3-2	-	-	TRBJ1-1	CASSQAGNTEAFF	TGTGCCAGCAGCCAGGCAGGGAACACTGAAGCTTTCTTT
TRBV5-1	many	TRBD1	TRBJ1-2	CASSEGQGAYGYTF	TGCGCCAGCAGCGAGGGACAGGGGGCCTATGGCTACACCTTC
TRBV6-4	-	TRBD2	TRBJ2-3	CASSDGIAGGSGDTQYF	TGTGCCAGCAGTGACGGAATAGCGGGGGGATCAGGGGATACGCAGTATTTT
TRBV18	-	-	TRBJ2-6	CASSPPIANVLTF	TGTGCCAGCTCCCCCCCTATCGCCAACGTCCTGACTTTC
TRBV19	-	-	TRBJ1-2	CASSLLSVSLEGYGYTF	TGTGCCAGTAGTCTCCTGAGTGTGAGCTTGGAGGGCTATGGCTACACCTTC
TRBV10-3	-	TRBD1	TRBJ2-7	CAISDWTGDSYEQYF	TGTGCCATCAGTGACTGGACAGGGGATAGCTACGAGCAGTACTTC
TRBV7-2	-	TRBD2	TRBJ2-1	CASSTGLAQFF	TGTGCCAGCAGCACGGGACTAGCCCAGTTCTTC
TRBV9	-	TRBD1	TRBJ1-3	CASSTGDRGFGNTIYF	TGTGCCAGCAGCACCGGGGACAGGGGATTTGGAAACACCATATATTTT
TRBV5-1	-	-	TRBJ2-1	CASSLVPGHSYNEQFF	TGCGCCAGCAGCTTGGTACCGGGACACTCTTACAATGAGCAGTTCTTC
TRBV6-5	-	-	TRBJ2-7	CASRDISYEQYF	TGTGCCAGCAGGGACATATCCTACGAGCAGTACTTC